A single sample gave rise to the 6 T cell receptor beta chains below, sequenced in a study of blood T cell repertoires in COVID-19. Libraries were prepared by immunoSEQ multiplex PCR; TCRdb keeps only in-frame clonotypes and omits some of them. Counted here are some 330,000 clones, 88% occurring once; the ten biggest clones make up 3% to 4%. The sample consisted of peripheral blood. All receptors come from a woman aged 50 to 60 with active or convalescent COVID-19.

The J gene is TRBJ2-3, the V gene TRBV6-5, with a tentative D call TRBD2 (6 bases). Germline V CDR1 and CDR2: MNHEY, SVGAGI. Trimming removed 5 bases at V and 2 bases at J, with 14 bases between. There are 15 residues in the CDR3. In DNA form, the CDR3 reads TGTGCCAGCAGTCCAGGACTATATGCCACAGATACGCAGTATTTT. Protein: CASSPGLYATDTQYF.

The rearrangement joins TRBV27 to TRBJ2-5; TRBD2 matches 10 bases. The J segment lost 2 bases and the V segment lost 2 bases, leaving 2 bases of the junction unmatched. The germline V gene encodes CDR1 MNHEY and CDR2 SMNVEV (reference sequence). This CDR3 is built from 15 residues. This chain's CDR3 is CASSLTSGIQETQYF. Here the CDR3 DNA reads TGTGCCAGCAGTTTAACTAGCGGGATACAAGAGACCCAGTACTTC.

Concerning this clone itself: One end of the junction does not line up with germline, which may come from a read error. The chain joins TRBV6-2 or TRBV6-3 to TRBJ2-5; D possibly corresponds to TRBD1 (5 bases). CDR1 and CDR2 from the germline V gene are MNHEY and SVGEGT. The CDR3 is made up of 14 amino acids. CDR3 sequence (DNA): TGTGCCAGCAGTTACTCAGGGGCCCAAGAGACTCAGTACTTC. Translating it yields CASSYSGAQETQYF.

The chain couples TRBV12-3 or TRBV12-4 to TRBJ2-7; D is possibly TRBD2 (6 bases). Deletions cut 6 bases from V and 6 bases from J, with 12 bases between. The CDR3 has 12 amino acids. The CDR3 coding sequence is TGTGCCAGCAGGTCTGCTAGCGCCGAGCAGTACTTC. Amino acid sequence: CASRSASAEQYF.

The chain couples TRBV7-9 to TRBJ2-7, with D possibly matching TRBD1 (6 bases). This CDR3 spans 13 amino acids. Trimming took off 5 bases at V and 2 bases at J, with 10 bases between the two ends. Germline-derived CDR1 and CDR2 are SEHNR and FQNEAQ (reference sequence). Written as DNA, the CDR3 is TGTGCCAGCAGCGCGGACAGTCCCTACGAGCAGTACTTC. Its protein is CASSADSPYEQYF.

The chain combines TRBV5-1 with TRBJ1-1; TRBD1 matches at 7 bases. The CDR3 extends over 14 amino acids. Germline-derived CDR1 and CDR2 are SGHRS and YFSETQ. V gave up 4 bases and J gave up 3 bases; unmatched junction bases: 6. The CDR3 loop reads CASSQQGLDTEAFF. For the CDR3, the DNA is TGCGCCAGCAGCCAACAGGGGCTGGACACTGAAGCTTTCTTT. Combining the CDR3 with reference TRBV5-1 and TRBJ1-1 gives the whole variable domain KAGVTQTPRYLIKTRGQQVTLSCSPISGHRSVSWYQQTPGQGLQFLFEYFSETQRNKGNFPGRFSGRQFSNSRSEMNVSTLELGDSALYLCASSQQGLDTEAFFGQGTRLTVV.